This T cell receptor beta chain is drawn from a study of blood T cell repertoires in COVID-19. For the study at large: Acute and convalescent COVID-19 specimens originated in the United States, Italy and Spain. From T cells, B-cell-depleted T cells, or PBMCs came the material, which was cDNA or gDNA.

Original processing notes: Amplification from reference gene primers served as the basis for estimated nucleated cell counts. Assay used: immunoSEQ multiplex PCR; TCRdb lists only in-frame clones, some missing. The V and J calls and clone size are taken from that table; D and trimming were inferred from the DNA. The table has some 50,000 clones, about nine tenths seen once. Sequencing was performed on peripheral blood. The receptor comes from a man in his forties with acute or convalescent COVID-19.

As DNA, the CDR3 is TGTGCCAGCTCAGGGGACAGGAATGAAAAACTGTTTTTT. This gives the protein CASSGDRNEKLFF. The chain combines TRBV18 with TRBJ1-4; 8 nucleotides line up with TRBD1. This CDR3 region has 13 residues. The germline V gene has CDR1 KGHSH and CDR2 LQKENI. V was clipped by 5 bases and J by 5 bases; unmatched bases: 1.